This TCR beta chain was sequenced for a study of CD4 T cells in relation to SARS-CoV-2 and coronaviruses. Study overall: TCR beta CDR3s were sequenced after roughly nine-day antigen culture of PBMCs. Shared crossreactive spike epitopes were mapped to their HLA restriction.

Approximately 9 x 10^4 naive or memory CD4+ cells were cultured with CEF peptides for nine to ten days. Assay: immunoSEQ multiplex PCR; the TCRdb copy retains only in-frame clones and omits some. Counted here are about 36,000 clones, 77% occurring once; the ten biggest clones make up approximately 2.8%. Note on this clone: Its target is not known.

Study-wide findings and caveats: Crossreactivity was assessed only for spike protein, not other viral proteins.

Germline V gene sequence: CDR1 SGHRS, CDR2 YFSETQ. The CDR3 sequence is 15 residues long. Unmatched junction bases numbered 5, after V lost 4 bases and J lost 3 bases. The genes are TRBV5-1 and TRBJ2-1; 9 bases fit TRBD1. This clonotype originated in an adult with COVID-19. The sequencing input was memory CD4+ T cells from PBMCs, cultured in vitro. CDR3 sequence (DNA): TGCGCCAGCAGCCGGGGACAGGGTATCTACAATGAGCAGTTCTTC. It specifies CASSRGQGIYNEQFF.